This entry lists 27 T cell receptor beta chains sequenced from one sample in a study of blood T cells in healthy people across ages. The authors ran a second PCR of roughly 7 to 11 cycles using a sample-barcoded 5' primer and a J-beta primer mix. From the 5' RACE reads, TCRdb called clonotypes with MiXCR, one entry per CDR3 protein. The table records under 1,000,000 distinct CDR3 sequences, around half of them present only once. The source material was blood. The receptor set was obtained from an older man in good health.

This clonotype was counted a few times. This rearrangement joins TRBV7-2 to TRBJ2-1; D is undetermined. Trimming removed 5 bases at V and 7 bases at J, with 12 bases between. Per the germline V gene, CDR1 is SGHTA and CDR2 is FQGNSA. The CDR3 has 13 amino acids. The CDR3 DNA follows: TGTGCCAGCAGCGTAGGTCGCCTTAATGAGCAGTTCTTC. Amino acids: CASSVGRLNEQFF.

J is TRBJ2-2 and V is TRBV19; no clear D gene. The CDR3 is made up of 12 amino acids. V lost 9 bases and J 2 bases, leaving 7 bases between the germline ends. The germline V gene encodes CDR1 LNHDA and CDR2 SQIVND (reference sequence). CDR3 sequence: CASGTNTGELFF. CDR3 coding DNA: TGTGCCAGCGGAACAAACACCGGGGAGCTGTTTTTT.

The chain has TRBV12-3 or TRBV12-4 and TRBJ2-2, with 9 bases identical to TRBD1. The CDR3 totals 14 residues. Trimming removed 8 bases from V and 8 bases from J; junction bases left unmatched: 9. DNA of the CDR3: TGTGCCAGCGCCGGACAGGGGACCTTTGGGGAGCTGTTTTTT. Translation gives CASAGQGTFGELFF.

A word on this clonotype: This may come from a read error, since a much larger clone is one base off. The rearrangement uses TRBV10-3 and TRBJ2-1; TRBD2 is a possible D gene (6 bases). The J call may not be correct, given that the DNA end is closer to TRBJ2-7. The CDR3 contains 15 residues. In germline, CDR1 is ENHRY, CDR2 SYGVKD. The CDR3 nucleotides are TGTGCCATCAGTGAGTCGGAGGGATCCTACAATGAGCAGTACTTC. It specifies CAISESEGSYNEQYF.

V and J are TRBV12-3 or TRBV12-4 and TRBJ1-4, with D possibly TRBD1 on 6 matching bases. The CDR3 totals 14 residues. Trimming cost V 5 bases and J 5 bases, with 12 bases left between them. As DNA, the CDR3 is TGTGCCAGCAGTCCCCAACAGGGAAATGAAAAACTGTTTTTT. Its translation is CASSPQQGNEKLFF.

V usage is TRBV4-1 and J usage is TRBJ2-2, with TRBD1 identical over 7 bases. Germline V CDR1 and CDR2: MGHRA, YSYEKL. This CDR3 contains 16 residues. V lost 0 bases and J lost 3; bases outside the gene matches: 4. The CDR3, as DNA: TGCGCCAGCAGCCAAGATAGGCAGGGGGACACCGGGGAGCTGTTTTTT. Translated: CASSQDRQGDTGELFF.

This clonotype was recorded a few times. The chain employs TRBV20-1 and TRBJ2-1; TRBD2 is a possible D gene (7 bases). The CDR3 runs 15 residues. Germline assignment: CDR1 DFQATT and CDR2 SNEGSKA (reference sequence). The V end lost 3 bases, the J end lost 0 bases, and 12 bases lay between the germline ends. DNA for the CDR3: TGCAGTGCTAGGGGGGCGGGGGCCTCCTACAATGAGCAGTTCTTC. Its protein is CSARGAGASYNEQFF.

The chain recombines TRBV21-1 with TRBJ2-4; no DNA check was done on the table's D call, TRBD2. The J call may be wrong; the DNA end is better matched by TRBJ2-7. TRBV21-1 is a pseudogene locus. The CDR3 has 17 residues. The CDR3 DNA reads TGTGCCAGCACCTCGGGACTAGCGGGAGGCCACCGCTACGAGCAGTACTTC. Amino acid sequence: CASTSGLAGGHRYEQYF.

The chain carries TRBV7-2 and TRBJ2-5; 9 nucleotides agree with TRBD1. The CDR3 length is 17 residues. Germline CDR1 is SGHTA and CDR2 is FQGNSA. V lost 4 bases to trimming and J lost 5 bases; unmatched junction nucleotides: 14. DNA for the CDR3: TGTGCCAGCAGCTCCCCAAAACAGACAGGGGGGTTGGAGACCCAGTACTTC. This gives the protein CASSSPKQTGGLETQYF.

About this clonotype: At one of its ends the junction is not consistent with the germline gene, which may arise from a read error. The chain couples TRBV10-3 to TRBJ1-2, with D perhaps TRBD1 (5 bases). Germline lookup yields CDR1 ENHRY and CDR2 SYGVKD. The CDR3 extends over 13 amino acids. CDR3 in amino acids: CAISESRQRGNTF. The CDR3 coding sequence is TGTGCCATCAGTGAGTCGAGACAGCGTGGCAACACCTTC.

Notes on this clonotype: One junction end disagrees with the germline gene, perhaps due to a read error. The genes are TRBV28 and TRBJ2-1, with D possibly TRBD2 on 5 matching bases. CDR3 size: 14 residues. Per the germline V gene, CDR1 is MDHEN and CDR2 is SYDVKM. CDR3 DNA sequence: TGTGCCAGCGGTTTGATGGGAGTTCACAATGAGCAGTTCTTC. It translates to CASGLMGVHNEQFF.

The V gene is TRBV12-3 or TRBV12-4, the J gene TRBJ1-2; a possible D gene is TRBD1 (6 bases). V dropped 6 bases and J dropped 4 bases, with 6 bases sitting between them. The CDR3 length is 11 residues. The CDR3 here is CASRQGYGYTF. CDR3 in DNA: TGTGCCAGCAGACAGGGCTATGGCTACACCTTC.

CDR3 sequence reads: CSGRRNQETQYF. The CDR3 DNA reads TGCAGTGGGCGGCGGAACCAAGAGACCCAGTACTTC. The rearrangement uses TRBV20-1 and TRBJ2-5, with no clear D. V was cut by 7 bases and J by 0 bases, with 9 bases left in between. The CDR3 contains 12 residues. Germline values: CDR1 DFQATT, CDR2 SNEGSKA (reference sequence).

The sample holds many counts of this clonotype. The gene calls are TRBV20-1 and TRBJ2-5; D gene unclear. V lost 0 bases and J 1 base, leaving 9 bases between the germline ends. The CDR3 totals 14 residues. Germline values: CDR1 DFQATT, CDR2 SNEGSKA (reference sequence). The CDR3 spells CSARDQGFQETQYF. The DNA of the CDR3 is TGCAGTGCTAGAGATCAAGGGTTCCAAGAGACCCAGTACTTC.

The J gene is TRBJ2-6, the V gene TRBV19; possibly TRBD2 for D (6 bases). The length of the CDR3 is 16 residues. V gave up 4 bases and J gave up 2 bases, with 12 bases separating them. Germline loops: CDR1 LNHDA, CDR2 SQIVND (reference sequence). CDR3 coding DNA: TGTGCCAGTAGTAGCGGGGTTAGTACTGGGGCCAACGTCCTGACTTTC. It codes for CASSSGVSTGANVLTF.

In the case of this clonotype: A read error may explain this, as a much larger clone is one base away. The chain recombines TRBV14 with TRBJ2-1; D gene unclear. The V end lost 5 bases, the J end lost 10 bases, and 12 bases lay between the germline ends. CDR1 is SGHDN, CDR2 FVKESK, per germline. The CDR3 totals 12 residues. The CDR3 spells CASSGISYEQFF. The DNA for the CDR3 is TGTGCCAGCAGCGGGATCTCCTACGAGCAGTTCTTC.

The chain uses TRBV20-1 and TRBJ2-4, with D possibly TRBD2 on 5 matching bases. The J call is uncertain, as TRBJ2-7 better fits the DNA end. CDR3 length: 13 amino acids. Germline V gene lookup returns CDR1 DFQATT and CDR2 SNEGSKA (reference sequence). CDR3 amino acids: CSAGVTTRDEQYF. CDR3 coding DNA: TGCAGTGCCGGGGTGACTACTCGAGACGAGCAGTACTTC.

The CDR3 reads CASLPSGSRQEQFF. CDR3 DNA sequence: TGTGCCAGCCTCCCTAGCGGGAGCCGACAGGAGCAGTTCTTC. The gene calls are TRBV28 and TRBJ2-1; 10 bases agree with TRBD2. After removal of 8 bases from V and 10 bases from J, the junction contained 11 bases not matched to a gene. The CDR3 runs 14 residues. Germline CDR1 and CDR2: MDHEN and SYDVKM.

This chain uses TRBV28 with TRBJ2-3, with 8 bases lining up with TRBD2. The CDR3 is 15 amino acids. After removal of 3 bases from V and 4 bases from J, the junction contained 6 bases not matched to a gene. Germline CDR1 reads MDHEN; CDR2 reads SYDVKM. The CDR3 coding sequence is TGTGCCAGCAGTTTTCATAGCGGGGTCGCAGATACGCAGTATTTT. Translation gives CASSFHSGVADTQYF. The full variable domain, with the rest looked up from reference TRBV28 and TRBJ2-3, is DVKVTQSSRYLVKRTGEKVFLECVQDMDHENMFWYRQDPGLGLRLIYFSYDVKMKEKGDIPEGYSVSREKKERFSLILESASTNQTSMYLCASSFHSGVADTQYFGPGTRLTVL.

The chain joins TRBV5-1 to TRBJ2-1; D is uncertain. Between the trimmed V and J ends, which lost 4 bases and 6 bases, there was a span of 17 bases. This CDR3 has 15 amino acids. From germline, CDR1 is SGHRS and CDR2 YFSETQ. DNA of the CDR3: TGCGCCAGCAGCCTATCCACAGCTCCTGGCAATGAGCAGTTCTTC. It yields the protein CASSLSTAPGNEQFF.

The chain couples TRBV4-2 to TRBJ2-4, with D tentatively TRBD2 (5 bases). The better agreement between TRBJ2-5 and the DNA end casts doubt on the J call. The CDR3 is 13 amino acids. Per germline, CDR1 LGHNA and CDR2 YNFKEQ. CDR3 nucleotide sequence: TGTGCCAGCAGCGTGTCTAGCTTCGAGACCCAGTACTTC. Protein product: CASSVSSFETQYF.

V and J are TRBV27 and TRBJ2-3; 14 bases fit TRBD2. The length of the CDR3 is 16 residues. The junction had 1 base not matched to a gene; V was cut back by 0 bases and J by 5 bases. Germline assignment: CDR1 MNHEY and CDR2 SMNVEV (reference sequence). CDR3 in DNA: TGTGCCAGCAGTTTATCGACTAGCGGGGGGGAAGATACGCAGTATTTT. This sequence encodes CASSLSTSGGEDTQYF.

This clonotype came up a few times. V is TRBV7-2 and J is TRBJ2-5, with 12 bases that match TRBD2. V was pared by 6 bases and J by 4 bases, with 9 bases of the junction left unmatched. Germline lookup yields CDR1 SGHTA and CDR2 FQGNSA. CDR3 length: 16 residues. The CDR3 reads CASSPPPGLAGETQYF. The CDR3, as DNA: TGTGCCAGCAGTCCCCCTCCGGGACTAGCGGGAGAGACCCAGTACTTC.

The rearrangement uses TRBV24-1 and TRBJ2-1; TRBD2 agrees at 16 bases. The CDR3 contains 15 residues. The trim removed 7 bases at V and 8 bases at J, leaving 4 bases unmatched. Germline CDR1 is KGHDR and CDR2 is SFDVKD. The CDR3 DNA reads as TGTGCCACCAGCGGGACTAGCGGGAGGGTCGATGAGCAGTTCTTC. This gives the protein CATSGTSGRVDEQFF.

Points on this clonotype: Mismatch with germline at one junction end may stem from a read error. The V and J genes are TRBV29-1 and TRBJ2-3; the match to TRBD1 covers 7 bases. Germline lookup yields CDR1 SQVTM and CDR2 ANQGSEA. The CDR3 runs to 14 residues. CDR3 sequence reads: CSVLLTGSTDTRYF. In nucleotides, the CDR3 is TGCAGCGTCCTACTGACAGGGAGCACAGATACGCGGTATTTT.

The gene calls are TRBV20-1 and TRBJ1-5; D remains unclear. V was clipped by 3 bases and J by 6 bases, with 15 bases between them. CDR3 length: 14 residues. The germline V gene has CDR1 DFQATT and CDR2 SNEGSKA (reference sequence). In DNA, the CDR3 is TGCAGTGCTAGTAGTGGATCAATTACTCAGCCCCAGCATTTT. Protein sequence: CSASSGSITQPQHF.

This chain links TRBV30 with TRBJ2-3, with D perhaps assigned TRBD1 or TRBD2 (5 bases each). V dropped 4 bases and J dropped 2 bases, with 16 bases sitting between them. The CDR3 loop spans 15 amino acids. Germline CDR1 GTSNPN, CDR2 SVGIG (reference sequence). In nucleotides, the CDR3 is TGTGCCTGGACCGGACTTCTTGGGGCCACAGATACGCAGTATTTT. Translating gives CAWTGLLGATDTQYF.